This entry lists 13 T cell receptor beta chains sequenced from one sample in a study of T cell repertoires in cytomegalovirus infection. Their cognate antigens are unknown. TCRdb itself ran the reads through MiXCR, one entry per CDR3 protein. The table records about 130,000 distinct CDR3 sequences, about 24% of them present only once. The sequenced sample consisted of PBMCs, sequenced either directly or after in vitro stimulation (not recorded which). The receptors here all came from a human donor in good health (CMV status not recorded). Some clones in this sample may be carry-over from other donors' samples.

CDR3 in DNA: TGTGCCACCAGTGACTTCTTGAATGAGCAGTTCTTC. Amino acids: CATSDFLNEQFF. The chain has TRBV24-1 and TRBJ2-1; no definite D call. This CDR3 region has 12 residues. In germline, CDR1 is KGHDR, CDR2 SFDVKD. V lost 4 bases, J lost 7 bases, and 7 bases lay in between.

This clonotype was counted many times. The chain links TRBV12-3 or TRBV12-4 to TRBJ1-5; no clear D. The CDR3 sequence is 16 residues long. Trimming stripped 5 bases from V and 0 bases from J, with 14 bases between. This CDR3 is CASSPRTFHSNQPQHF. As DNA, the CDR3 is TGTGCCAGCAGTCCTCGGACCTTTCATAGCAATCAGCCCCAGCATTTT.

This clonotype was seen at least ten times. This sequence joins TRBV7-2 and TRBJ1-5, with unresolved D. CDR1 is SGHTA and CDR2 is FQGNSA in the germline V gene. CDR3 length: 14 residues. Trimming shortened V by 1 base and J by 2 bases, and 6 bases separated the two germline ends. CDR3 nucleotide sequence: TGTGCCAGCAGCTTAGGGACTGGCAATCAGCCCCAGCATTTT. This codes for CASSLGTGNQPQHF.

At least ten counts were recorded for this clonotype. This rearrangement joins TRBV7-2 to TRBJ1-1; D remains unclear. The V and J ends lost 0 bases and 0 bases respectively, with 2 bases between them. The length of the CDR3 is 13 residues. Germline lookup yields CDR1 SGHTA and CDR2 FQGNSA. Here the CDR3 reads CASSLAMNTEAFF. In DNA, the CDR3 is TGTGCCAGCAGCTTAGCTATGAACACTGAAGCTTTCTTT.

The CDR3 sequence is CASSSAGGTQYEQYF. The CDR3 DNA is TGTGCCAGCAGTTCAGCAGGGGGAACTCAATACGAGCAGTACTTC. The gene calls are TRBV12-3 or TRBV12-4 and TRBJ2-7, with 7 bases matching TRBD1. V gave up 4 bases and J gave up 4 bases; unmatched junction bases: 10. The CDR3 is 15 amino acids.

The sample holds many counts of this clonotype. V and J are TRBV12-3 or TRBV12-4 and TRBJ2-3; 9 bases align to TRBD1. The CDR3 loop spans 15 amino acids. The junction had 8 bases not matched to a gene; V was cut back by 6 bases and J by 4 bases. CDR3 loop: CASRLGTGRADTQYF. The CDR3 coding sequence is TGTGCCAGCAGACTCGGGACAGGGCGTGCAGATACGCAGTATTTT.

The chain employs TRBV12-3 or TRBV12-4 and TRBJ2-2; D is possibly TRBD2 (6 bases). Trimming stripped 5 bases from V and 2 bases from J, with 12 bases between. The CDR3 spans 15 residues. Here the CDR3 DNA reads TGTGCCAGCAGTCTATCTAGCGTAAACACCGGGGAGCTGTTTTTT. The encoded protein is CASSLSSVNTGELFF.

This clonotype was counted only a few times. V gene TRBV28 combines with J gene TRBJ1-3, with 7 bases fitting TRBD1. From germline, CDR1 is MDHEN and CDR2 SYDVKM. The V segment lost 5 bases and the J segment 4 bases; nucleotides outside the gene matches: 11. The CDR3 runs 16 residues. This chain's CDR3 is CASSPQTGLTGNTIYF. The CDR3 DNA is TGTGCCAGCAGTCCTCAGACAGGGTTAACGGGAAACACCATATATTTT.

This clonotype was detected many times. The chain couples TRBV28 to TRBJ2-3; 8 nucleotides match TRBD2. This CDR3 has 19 amino acids. The V segment lost 4 bases and the J segment 4 bases; nucleotides outside the gene matches: 19. Germline CDR1 MDHEN, CDR2 SYDVKM. This CDR3 reads CASSSPGPKREYGSDTQYF. The CDR3 nucleotides read TGTGCCAGCAGTTCCCCGGGTCCGAAGCGGGAGTACGGGTCAGATACGCAGTATTTT.

J is TRBJ2-3 and V is TRBV19, with D possibly being TRBD1 (5 bases). Germline V gene sequence: CDR1 LNHDA, CDR2 SQIVND (reference sequence). The V and J ends lost 10 bases and 0 bases respectively, with 17 bases between them. The CDR3 sequence is 15 residues long. CDR3 DNA sequence: TGTGCCACCAATACCCAGGGATCTAGCACAGATACGCAGTATTTT. Translation: CATNTQGSSTDTQYF. The full variable domain, rest sourced from reference TRBV19 and TRBJ2-3, is DGGITQSPKYLFRKEGQNVTLSCEQNLNHDAMYWYRQDPGQGLRLIYYSQIVNDFQKGDIAEGYSVSREKKESFPLTVTSAQKNPTAFYLCATNTQGSSTDTQYFGPGTRLTVL.

The V call is TRBV5-4, the J call TRBJ2-7; the match to TRBD2 covers 7 bases. The CDR3 runs 15 residues. The germline gives CDR1 SGHNT, CDR2 YYREEE (reference sequence). V lost 0 bases to trimming and J lost 0 bases; unmatched junction nucleotides: 3. The CDR3 loop reads CASSLVSSGSYEQYF. DNA of the CDR3: TGTGCCAGCAGCTTGGTATCTAGCGGCTCCTACGAGCAGTACTTC. The complete variable domain, with remaining parts taken from reference TRBV5-4 and TRBJ2-7, reads ETGVTQSPTHLIKTRGQQVTLRCSSQSGHNTVSWYQQALGQGPQFIFQYYREEENGRGNFPPRFSGLQFPNYSSELNVNALELDDSALYLCASSLVSSGSYEQYFGPGTRLTVT.

This clonotype appeared once. The chain recombines TRBV4-2 with TRBJ2-7; D uncertain. The CDR3 totals 14 residues. CDR1 is LGHNA and CDR2 is YNFKEQ in the germline V gene. The V and J ends lost 2 bases and 0 bases respectively, with 8 bases between them. The CDR3 DNA reads TGTGCCAGCAGCCAAACAGTCGGCTCCTACGAGCAGTACTTC. Translation: CASSQTVGSYEQYF.

This clonotype was observed a few times. The chain uses TRBV5-1 and TRBJ2-3, with TRBD2 matching over 9 bases. The CDR3 extends over 14 amino acids. V lost 9 bases and J lost 2; bases outside the gene matches: 7. From germline, CDR1 is SGHRS and CDR2 YFSETQ. In nucleotides, the CDR3 is TGCGCCACCCGTAGCGGGAGCTTCACAGATACGCAGTATTTT. Protein product: CATRSGSFTDTQYF.